Presented here are 21 T cell receptor beta chains from one specimen sequenced in a study of graft-versus-host responses after intestinal transplantation. TCRdb's copy holds only in-frame clones and misses some; the assay was immunoSEQ multiplex PCR. Of some 100,000 clones listed, around 92% are singletons. No antigen has been assigned to these receptors. Sequenced here: unstimulated CD8+ T cells sorted from spleen or lymph node cells, sampled before transplant. The receptor set was obtained from a human donor who was the organ donor for an intestinal transplant.

The chain uses TRBV14 and TRBJ2-7, with TRBD1 identical over 8 bases. This CDR3 is built from 16 residues. The V gene's germline CDR1 is SGHDN and CDR2 FVKESK. V lost 1 base and J lost 3; bases outside the gene matches: 8. The CDR3 coding sequence is TGTGCCAGCAGCCAAGGAAGTACCGGGACAGGCTACGAGCAGTACTTC. It codes for CASSQGSTGTGYEQYF.

The J gene is TRBJ1-2, the V gene TRBV30; a weak D match, TRBD1 (6 bases). The CDR3 sequence is 17 residues long. V was clipped by 0 bases and J by 2 bases, with 19 bases between them. In germline, CDR1 is GTSNPN, CDR2 SVGIG (reference sequence). CDR3 DNA: TGTGCCTGGAGTGTATTGGACAGTTTCTCTGTAAACTATGGCTACACCTTC. Translation gives CAWSVLDSFSVNYGYTF.

The gene calls are TRBV5-4 and TRBJ2-3; possible D gene TRBD2, 5 bases. The CDR3 is 15 amino acids. From germline, CDR1 is SGHNT and CDR2 YYREEE (reference sequence). V gave up 4 bases and J gave up 1 base, with 13 bases separating them. CDR3 sequence reads: CASSPGKWGTDTQYF. DNA for the CDR3: TGTGCCAGCAGCCCCGGGAAGTGGGGCACAGATACGCAGTATTTT.

This clone was recorded only once. CDR3 in DNA: TGTGCCAGCAGCTTACTAGCGGGAGACGCAGATACGCAGTATTTT. It specifies CASSLLAGDADTQYF. This chain links TRBV7-8 with TRBJ2-3; 10 nucleotides match TRBD2. Germline V gives CDR1 SGHVS, CDR2 FQNEAQ. The CDR3 has 15 residues. The trim removed 2 bases at V and 4 bases at J, leaving 3 bases unmatched.

This sequence joins TRBV6-6 and TRBJ2-2; the match to TRBD1 covers 9 bases. This CDR3 is 14 amino acids long. The J segment lost 6 bases and the V segment lost 1 base, leaving 0 bases of the junction unmatched. In germline, CDR1 is MNHNY, CDR2 SVGAGI (reference sequence). The CDR3 DNA is TGTGCCAGCAGTTACTGGACAGGGGCCGGGGAGCTGTTTTTT. Encoded protein: CASSYWTGAGELFF.

This sequence joins TRBV29-1 and TRBJ1-2, with 7 bases identical to TRBD1. Germline CDR1 is SQVTM and CDR2 is ANQGSEA. This CDR3 region has 15 residues. Trimming took 1 base from V and 0 from J; bases not matched to a gene: 5. CDR3 DNA: TGCAGCGTTGAAGGACAGGGAAGATCTAACTATGGCTACACCTTC. Its translation: CSVEGQGRSNYGYTF.

The V and J genes are TRBV19 and TRBJ2-2; TRBD2 aligns across 8 bases. From germline, CDR1 is LNHDA and CDR2 SQIVND (reference sequence). The CDR3 spans 17 residues. V was pared by 5 bases and J by 5 bases, with 13 bases of the junction left unmatched. The CDR3 spells CASSPSLAGHGTGELFF. CDR3 DNA sequence: TGTGCCAGTAGTCCCTCTTTAGCGGGACATGGAACCGGGGAGCTGTTTTTT.

The chain employs TRBV14 and TRBJ1-2, with a tentative D call TRBD1 (5 bases). CDR1 SGHDN and CDR2 FVKESK come from the germline V gene. The CDR3 spans 19 residues. V was shortened by 1 base and J by 5 bases, with 26 bases between the two germline ends. The CDR3 coding sequence is TGTGCCAGCAGCCAAGGTGTGTACTCGAGATACGGGACTCAATATGGCTACACCTTC. Protein: CASSQGVYSRYGTQYGYTF.

This clone was detected once. The chain combines TRBV7-6 with TRBJ2-1, with 10 bases fitting TRBD1. Trimming took 3 bases from V and 6 from J; bases not matched to a gene: 5. This CDR3 is 15 amino acids long. Germline CDR1 reads SGHVS; CDR2 reads FNYEAQ. CDR3 in DNA: TGTGCCAGCAGCTTCCGGGACAGGGGACCCAATGAGCAGTTCTTC. Protein sequence: CASSFRDRGPNEQFF. The full variable domain, rest sourced from reference TRBV7-6 and TRBJ2-1, is GAGVSQSPRYKVTKRGQDVALRCDPISGHVSLYWYRQALGQGPEFLTYFNYEAQQDKSGLPNDRFSAERPEGSISTLTIQRTEQRDSAMYRCASSFRDRGPNEQFFGPGTRLTVL.

This clone turned up a few times. The rearrangement uses TRBV5-8 and TRBJ1-2; the D is unclear. From germline, CDR1 is SGHTS and CDR2 YDEGEE. The V and J ends lost 6 bases and 2 bases respectively, with 11 bases between them. The CDR3 extends over 13 amino acids. The CDR3 spells CASTAQVNYGYTF. In DNA, the CDR3 is TGTGCCAGCACCGCCCAGGTGAACTATGGCTACACCTTC.

CDR3 amino acids: CASSPGGGYTEAFF. In DNA, the CDR3 is TGTGCCAGCAGCCCAGGAGGTGGATACACTGAAGCTTTCTTT. This sequence joins TRBV9 and TRBJ1-1; no clear D. Germline V gene sequence: CDR1 SGDLS, CDR2 YYNGEE. V lost 4 bases and J 3 bases, leaving 13 bases between the germline ends. The CDR3 covers 14 residues.

This clone was detected only once. The chain has TRBV11-3 and TRBJ1-1; D gene unclear. Germline CDR1 and CDR2: SGHNT and YENEEA. The CDR3 sequence is 13 residues long. V dropped 1 base and J dropped 11 bases, with 14 bases sitting between them. CDR3 DNA sequence: TGTGCCAGCAGCTTAGGAGTTGGAGCGTCTGCTTTCTTT. This sequence encodes CASSLGVGASAFF.

The chain joins TRBV28 to TRBJ2-7, with 7 positions matching TRBD2. The CDR3 runs to 15 residues. With 6 bases clipped from V and 5 bases from J, the junction kept 13 bases outside the gene matches. Germline V lookup: CDR1 MDHEN, CDR2 SYDVKM. As DNA, the CDR3 is TGTGCCAGCAGCCTACTTCACCTAGCGGTCGACGAGCAGTACTTC. Encoded protein: CASSLLHLAVDEQYF.

This chain joins TRBV7-8 and TRBJ1-5; D gene ambiguous. The CDR3 length is 16 residues. V was cut by 2 bases and J by 0 bases, with 11 bases left in between. Germline CDR1 reads SGHVS; CDR2 reads FQNEAQ. Here the CDR3 reads CASSLYHAGSNQPQHF. DNA for the CDR3: TGTGCCAGCAGCTTATACCATGCAGGTAGCAATCAGCCCCAGCATTTT.

The chain links TRBV4-1 to TRBJ2-3; a weak D match, TRBD2 (6 bases). The germline V and J ends were trimmed by 0 bases and 0 bases, with 13 bases remaining between them. The CDR3 totals 17 residues. Germline V lookup: CDR1 MGHRA, CDR2 YSYEKL. The DNA of the CDR3 is TGCGCCAGCAGCCAAGAATCGGACTACATTAGCACAGATACGCAGTATTTT. Its protein is CASSQESDYISTDTQYF.

The V call is TRBV30, the J call TRBJ1-5, with D possibly matching TRBD1 (5 bases). Between the trimmed V and J ends, which lost 1 base and 0 bases, there was a span of 13 bases. The length of the CDR3 is 16 residues. Looked up from germline, CDR1 is GTSNPN and CDR2 is SVGIG (reference sequence). CDR3 in amino acids: CAWSADSALSNQPQHF. The CDR3 region has the DNA TGTGCCTGGAGTGCCGACAGTGCCCTTAGCAATCAGCCCCAGCATTTT.

This chain joins TRBV2 and TRBJ2-1, with D hard to call. V was trimmed by 8 bases and J by 5 bases, leaving 7 bases between them. This CDR3 comprises 11 residues. Germline V CDR1 and CDR2: SNHLY, FYNNEI. CDR3 protein: CASLRNNEQFF. CDR3 nucleotide sequence: TGTGCCAGCCTTAGAAACAATGAGCAGTTCTTC.

J is TRBJ2-1 and V is TRBV2, with 8 bases that match TRBD2. This CDR3 spans 15 amino acids. Looked up from germline, CDR1 is SNHLY and CDR2 is FYNNEI. Unmatched junction bases numbered 7, after V lost 4 bases and J lost 5 bases. The CDR3: CASSAGGGRHNEQFF. For the CDR3, the DNA is TGTGCCAGCAGTGCTGGCGGGGGGAGACACAATGAGCAGTTCTTC.

The chain is built from TRBV19 and TRBJ1-5; D is perhaps TRBD1 (6 bases). The CDR3 runs 17 residues. CDR1 is LNHDA and CDR2 is SQIVND in the germline V gene (reference sequence). V lost 2 bases and J 0 bases, leaving 14 bases between the germline ends. The CDR3, as DNA: TGTGCCAGTAGTATAAAGAGGACAGCGTATAGCAATCAGCCCCAGCATTTT. Amino acid sequence: CASSIKRTAYSNQPQHF.

The V and J genes are TRBV6-6 and TRBJ2-4; D is unclear. CDR1 and CDR2 from the germline V gene are MNHNY and SVGAGI (reference sequence). Trimming pared 6 bases from V and 0 bases from J, leaving 12 bases between. This CDR3 is built from 15 residues. The CDR3 region is CASSPSQLAKNIQYF. Here the CDR3 DNA reads TGTGCCAGCAGCCCCTCACAGCTAGCCAAAAACATTCAGTACTTC.

The CDR3 DNA reads TGTGCCAGCAGCCCCGGGACTAGCACGGCCTACGAGCAGTACTTC. Translation gives CASSPGTSTAYEQYF. This chain connects TRBV27 to TRBJ2-7; 9 bases are a match to TRBD2. Germline CDR1 MNHEY, CDR2 SMNVEV (reference sequence). The V and J ends lost 6 bases and 2 bases, in that order; junction bases with no gene match: 8. The CDR3 is 15 residues long.